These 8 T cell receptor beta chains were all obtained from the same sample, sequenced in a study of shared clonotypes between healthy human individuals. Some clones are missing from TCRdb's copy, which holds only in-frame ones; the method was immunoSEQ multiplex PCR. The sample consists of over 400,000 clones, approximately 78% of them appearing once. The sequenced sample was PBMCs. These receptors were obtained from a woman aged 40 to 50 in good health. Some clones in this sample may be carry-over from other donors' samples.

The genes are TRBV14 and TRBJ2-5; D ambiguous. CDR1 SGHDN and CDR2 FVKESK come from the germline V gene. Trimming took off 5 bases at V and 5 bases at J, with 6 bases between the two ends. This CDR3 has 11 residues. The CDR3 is CASSNRETQYF. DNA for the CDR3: TGTGCCAGCAGCAACCGGGAGACCCAGTACTTC. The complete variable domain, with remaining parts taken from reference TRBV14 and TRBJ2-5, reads EAGVTQFPSHSVIEKGQTVTLRCDPISGHDNLYWYRRVMGKEIKFLLHFVKESKQDESGMPNNRFLAERTGGTYSTLKVQPAELEDSGVYFCASSNRETQYFGPGTRLLVL.

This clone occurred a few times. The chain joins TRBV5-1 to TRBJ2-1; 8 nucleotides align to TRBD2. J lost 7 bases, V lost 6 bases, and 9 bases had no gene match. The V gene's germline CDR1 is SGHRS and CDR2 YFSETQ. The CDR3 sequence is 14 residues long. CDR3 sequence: CASTPTGGMNEQFF. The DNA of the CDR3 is TGCGCCAGCACCCCAACGGGAGGGATGAATGAGCAGTTCTTC.

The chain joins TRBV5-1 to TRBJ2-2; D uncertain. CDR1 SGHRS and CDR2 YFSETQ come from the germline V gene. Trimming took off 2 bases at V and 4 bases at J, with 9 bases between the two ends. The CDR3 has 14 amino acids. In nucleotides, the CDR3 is TGCGCCAGCAGCTTTGGCGGAACCACCGGGGAGCTGTTTTTT. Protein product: CASSFGGTTGELFF.

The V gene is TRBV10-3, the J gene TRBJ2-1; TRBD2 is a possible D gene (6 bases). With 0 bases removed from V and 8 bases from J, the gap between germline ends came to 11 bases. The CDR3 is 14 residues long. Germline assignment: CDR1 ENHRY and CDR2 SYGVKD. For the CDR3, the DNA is TGTGCCATCAGTGAGTCTGCGGGGTTCGATGAGCAGTTCTTC. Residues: CAISESAGFDEQFF.

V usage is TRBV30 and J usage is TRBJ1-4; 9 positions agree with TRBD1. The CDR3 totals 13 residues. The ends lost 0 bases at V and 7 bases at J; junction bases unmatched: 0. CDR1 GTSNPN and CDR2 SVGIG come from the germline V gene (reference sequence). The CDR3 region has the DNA TGTGCCTGGAGTGTACAGGGGGCTGAAAAACTGTTTTTT. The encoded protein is CAWSVQGAEKLFF.

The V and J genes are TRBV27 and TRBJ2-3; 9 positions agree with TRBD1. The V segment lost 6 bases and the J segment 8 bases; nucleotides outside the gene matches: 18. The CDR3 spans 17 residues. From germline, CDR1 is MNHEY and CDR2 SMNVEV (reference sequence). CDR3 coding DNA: TGTGCCAGCAGAACTGCCGGGACAGGGATTGTTCGGGGTACGCAGTATTTT. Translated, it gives CASRTAGTGIVRGTQYF.

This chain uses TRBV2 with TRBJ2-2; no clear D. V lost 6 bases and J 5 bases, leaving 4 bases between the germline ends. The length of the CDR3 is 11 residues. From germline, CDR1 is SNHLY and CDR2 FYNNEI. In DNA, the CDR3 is TGTGCCAGCAGCTTTACCGGGGAGCTGTTTTTT. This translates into CASSFTGELFF.

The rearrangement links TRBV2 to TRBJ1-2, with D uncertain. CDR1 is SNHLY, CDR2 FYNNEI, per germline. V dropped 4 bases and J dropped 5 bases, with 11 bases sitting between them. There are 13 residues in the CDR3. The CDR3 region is CASSAEHGYGYTF. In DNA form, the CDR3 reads TGTGCCAGCAGTGCGGAACACGGATATGGCTACACCTTC.